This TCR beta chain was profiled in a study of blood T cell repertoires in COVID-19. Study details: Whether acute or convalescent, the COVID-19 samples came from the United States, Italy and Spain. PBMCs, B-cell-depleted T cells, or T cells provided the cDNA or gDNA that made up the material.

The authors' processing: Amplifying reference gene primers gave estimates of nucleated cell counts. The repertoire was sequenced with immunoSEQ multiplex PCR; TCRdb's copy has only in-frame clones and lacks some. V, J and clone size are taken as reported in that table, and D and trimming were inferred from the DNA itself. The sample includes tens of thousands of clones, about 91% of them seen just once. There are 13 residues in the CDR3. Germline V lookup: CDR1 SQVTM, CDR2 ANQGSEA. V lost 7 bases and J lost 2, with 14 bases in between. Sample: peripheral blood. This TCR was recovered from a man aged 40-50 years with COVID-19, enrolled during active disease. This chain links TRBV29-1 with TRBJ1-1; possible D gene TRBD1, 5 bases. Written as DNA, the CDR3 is TGCAGCGGTCTGCGGGGCGGAAACACTGAAGCTTTCTTT. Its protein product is CSGLRGGNTEAFF.